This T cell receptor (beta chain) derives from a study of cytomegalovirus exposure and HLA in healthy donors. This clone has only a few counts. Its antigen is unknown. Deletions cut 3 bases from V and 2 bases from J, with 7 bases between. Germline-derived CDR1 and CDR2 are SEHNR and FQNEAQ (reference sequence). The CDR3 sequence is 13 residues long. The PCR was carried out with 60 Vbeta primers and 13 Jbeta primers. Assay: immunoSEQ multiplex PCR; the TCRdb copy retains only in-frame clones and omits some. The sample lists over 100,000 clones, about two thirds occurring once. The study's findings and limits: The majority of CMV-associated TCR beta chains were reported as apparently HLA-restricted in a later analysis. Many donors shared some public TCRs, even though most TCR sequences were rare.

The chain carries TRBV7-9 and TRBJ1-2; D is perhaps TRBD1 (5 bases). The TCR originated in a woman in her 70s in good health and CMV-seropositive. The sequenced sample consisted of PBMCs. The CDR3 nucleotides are TGTGCCAGCAGCTTTGGGGGGAACTATGGCTACACCTTC. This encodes CASSFGGNYGYTF. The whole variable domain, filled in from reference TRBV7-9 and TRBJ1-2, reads DTGVSQNPRHKITKRGQNVTFRCDPISEHNRLYWYRQTLGQGPEFLTYFQNEAQLEKSRLLSDRFSAERPKGSFSTLEIQRTEQGDSAMYLCASSFGGNYGYTFGSGTRLTVV.